This T cell receptor (beta chain) was sequenced during a study of siplizumab effects on memory and regulatory T cells (dated by TCRdb to about 2019). About the full investigation: The study examined how the anti-CD2 antibody siplizumab affects alloreactive T-cell subsets in allogeneic mixed lymphocyte reactions built from human PBMCs. Overall study results and their limits: Whether proliferating Tregs from siplizumab cultures actually had suppressive function was not functionally confirmed. Siplizumab significantly reduced the cumulative frequency of alloreactive sequences traceable to unstimulated CD4+ memory T cells. Compared with memory T cells, unstimulated naive T cells appeared more diverse, and naive cells seemed to make a substantial contribution to the alloresponse. Because sequences below about 10^-5 frequency were poorly captured, only a minor fraction of alloreactive clones could be mapped to unstimulated subsets. Among mappable alloreactive CD4+ clones, an average Treg-derived fraction of about 70% was observed with siplizumab, compared with around 28% in control reactions. For roughly 80-97% of proliferating CD4+ or CD8+ clones, no naive or memory phenotype could be assigned.

The library was produced with the immunoSEQ multiplex PCR assay. The deep sequencing platform assayed roughly 10^5 TCR templates per sample. Genomic DNA extracted from sorted T cells was used for TCRbeta CDR3 sequencing. The source study handled its data this way. The R programming language was used for the clonal analysis of the TCRbeta CDR3 data. Comparing unstimulated samples against CFSE-low samples taken after the reaction was how alloreactive CD4+ and CD8+ clones were defined. Regulatory or non-regulatory origin was assigned to alloreactive CD4+ clones by matching of sequences to sorted unstimulated Treg and non-Treg repertoires. Not all clones reach the TCRdb copy of this immuneACCESS table, which keeps in-frame sequences only. Checked studies attribute under half of the gap to unresolved V genes and leave the rest unexplained. V and J calls plus clone size are reproduced from that table; the DNA served to infer D and trimming. The sample data list some 7,200 clones, and approximately 70% of these were observed just once. The ten largest clones capture around 50% of the sample.

Concerning this clone: Its antigen remains undetermined. There are no base qualities to consult, and no much larger clone falls within one base.

The germline V gene provides CDR1 SNHLY and CDR2 FYNNEI. The CDR3, cysteine through phenylalanine, is 15 amino acids long. The read is trimmed to its CDR3 DNA, 45 bases read in frame from base 1. V and J lose 5 bases and 5 bases, and a span of 16 bases separates them. In a few donor pairs, further sequencing was done on unstimulated CD8+ naive, CD4+ memory, CD8+ TEMRA, CD4+ naive and CD8+ effector memory subsets. Sorted unstimulated T cells, along with proliferating T cells recovered from mixed lymphocyte reactions, underwent TCRbeta CDR3 sequencing. Fresh whole blood from approximately ten HLA-typed healthy donors was used to isolate PBMCs.

The source is a human donor in good health. The rearranged segments are TRBV2 and TRBJ1-5; the D gene remains uncertain. Material for sequencing was effector memory CD8+ T cells sorted from blood. Interpreted using the paper, the cell subset or site label stands for: unstimulated CD8+ effector memory T cells. The DNA sequence is given as TGTGCCAGCAGTCCAATGGGATACGGCTATCAGCCCCAGCATTTT. It specifies CASSPMGYGYQPQHF.